What follows is one T cell receptor (beta chain) and its context. The antigen is not known. One junction end does not reproduce the germline sequence, and a read error may be involved. Germline-derived CDR1 and CDR2 are LGHNA and YSLEER. This CDR3 is 16 amino acids long. With a J-beta primer mix and a sample-barcoded 5' primer, a second PCR ran about 7 to 12 cycles. TCRdb used MiXCR to reprocess the 5' RACE reads, holding one entry per CDR3 protein. The sample lists 800,000 to 950,000 distinct CDR3 sequences, around 29% occurring once. This sample is part of a study of blood T cells in healthy people across ages. Study-wide findings and caveats: Total diversity from one million sequenced T cells was likely underestimated.

The same specimen was also included in a second study, on T cells of mothers and their children. As that report states: Over five children, together with their three healthy Caucasian mothers, made up the donors.

The chain joins TRBV4-3 to TRBJ2-5, with 8 bases that match TRBD2. The TCR was taken from a middle-aged woman in good health. Input material: blood. The CDR3 DNA reads TGCGCCAGCAGTCAAGGGACTAACGGGGGGGTGGAGACCCAGTACTTC. This gives the protein CASSQGTNGGVETQYF.